This TCR beta chain was found in a study of blood T cell repertoires in COVID-19. In the study overall: Collection of acute and convalescent COVID-19 samples took place in the United States, Italy and Spain. T cells, B-cell-depleted T cells, or PBMCs supplied cDNA or gDNA.

The count of this clone is one. V was clipped by 1 base and J by 6 bases; unmatched bases: 1. Per germline, CDR1 SGHNT and CDR2 YYREEE (reference sequence). The CDR3 covers 14 residues. Original processing methods: Amplification from reference gene primers served as the basis for estimated nucleated cell counts. TCRdb's copy holds only in-frame clones and misses some; the assay was immunoSEQ multiplex PCR. V and J calls and clone size are given by that table; D and trimming were obtained from the DNA. The sample lists under 70,000 clones; about 85% were seen once. This clonotype was sampled from a woman of 80 years or more with acute or convalescent COVID-19. The material sequenced was peripheral blood. V gene TRBV5-4 combines with J gene TRBJ1-6; 7 bases fit TRBD1. CDR3 region: CASSLQGVNSPLHF. CDR3 coding DNA: TGTGCCAGCAGCTTGCAGGGGGTTAATTCACCCCTCCACTTT.